This T cell receptor beta chain derives from a study of regulatory T cells in long-lasting Graves disease. Arm-PCR of CDR3 regions and iRepertoire HTBI primers were used to build TCR beta libraries. One entry per CDR3 protein results from TCRdb running MiXCR on the multiplex PCR reads. The repertoire holds some 320,000 distinct CDR3 sequences, 18% seen once, with 38% in the top ten. Study-wide results and caveats: New patients shared fewer public clonotypes (approximately 970) than persistent patients did (about 2,700).

This clonotype occurred many times. What it binds is not known. The time point was: newly diagnosed GD, antithyroid drugs for less than 3 months. TCR sequences were obtained from RNA taken from PBMCs. Germline V lookup: CDR1 SNHLY, CDR2 FYNNEI. The CDR3 has 14 amino acids. V shed 4 bases and J 4 bases; nucleotides not matched to a gene: 3. The receptor was isolated from a female donor with Graves disease. The specimen was peripheral blood mononuclear cells (PBMCs), collected at new diagnosis, from a patient treated with antithyroid drugs. The genes are TRBV2 and TRBJ2-3; 9 bases line up with TRBD1. CDR3 coding DNA: TGTGCCAGCAGTGGACAGGGGGAACCAGATACGCAGTATTTT. Translating it yields CASSGQGEPDTQYF.